The entry that follows covers one TCR beta chain sequence. Its antigen is unknown. The sample comes from a study of T cell repertoires in cytomegalovirus infection. Study-wide context: CMV infection and matching HLA type were both indicated by public TCR beta signatures.

TCRdb itself ran the reads through MiXCR, one entry per CDR3 protein. The sample holds some 800,000 distinct CDR3 sequences, 25% to 30% seen once. The V and J ends lost 6 bases and 0 bases, in that order; junction bases with no gene match: 5. The CDR3 is 13 residues long. Germline CDR1 is DFQATT and CDR2 is SNEGSKA (reference sequence). Broader study findings: Predominance within the ex vivo response was attributable to HLA-C-restricted CMV-specific TCR beta clonotypes. Pooled public TCR beta family frequency picked out CMV carriers with the relevant HLA.

The sample was cultured CD8+ T cells from PBMCs, taken from culture after CMV antigen stimulation. The chain links TRBV20-1 to TRBJ2-7; 7 bases match TRBD1. This sequence was found in a human donor in good health (CMV status not recorded). Some clones in this sample may be carry-over from other donors' samples. The CDR3 protein is CSATDRVSYEQYF. In nucleotides, the CDR3 is TGCAGTGCAACCGACAGGGTCTCCTACGAGCAGTACTTC.